The entry below describes one T cell receptor beta chain. Its antigen is currently unknown. These data originate in a study of cytomegalovirus exposure and HLA in healthy donors. Sequenced by immunoSEQ multiplex PCR; TCRdb stores in-frame clones only, minus some. The sample consists of about 310,000 clones, nearly 90% of them appearing once. The study's findings and limits: A later analysis found first-cohort TCR clusters tended to co-occur in the 110 or so validation repertoires.

Sequencing was performed on PBMCs. This clonotype was obtained from a man younger than 45 in good health and CMV-seronegative.

The CDR3 bases are TGTGCCAGCAGCTTGGACTCGGCAGGGGTTCCCAACGGCTACACCTTC. Its protein is CASSLDSAGVPNGYTF. The rearrangement joins TRBV5-6 to TRBJ1-2, with a weak D call TRBD1 (6 bases). V lost 0 bases and J 8 bases, leaving 20 bases between the germline ends. Germline lookup yields CDR1 SGHDT and CDR2 YYEEEE. The CDR3 loop spans 16 amino acids.